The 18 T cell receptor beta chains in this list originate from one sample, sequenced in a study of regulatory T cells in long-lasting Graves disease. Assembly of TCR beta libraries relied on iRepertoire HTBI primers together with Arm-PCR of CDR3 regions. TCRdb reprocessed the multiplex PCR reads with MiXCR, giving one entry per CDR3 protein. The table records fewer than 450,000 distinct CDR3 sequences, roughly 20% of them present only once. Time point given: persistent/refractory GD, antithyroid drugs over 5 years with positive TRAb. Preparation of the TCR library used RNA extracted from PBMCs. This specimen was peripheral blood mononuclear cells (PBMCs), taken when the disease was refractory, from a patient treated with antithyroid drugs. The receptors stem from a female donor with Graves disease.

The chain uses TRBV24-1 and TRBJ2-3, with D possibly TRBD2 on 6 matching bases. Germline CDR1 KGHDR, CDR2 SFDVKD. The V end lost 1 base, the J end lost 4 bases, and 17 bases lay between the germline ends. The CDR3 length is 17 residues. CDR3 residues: CATSDFHGGIGADTQYF. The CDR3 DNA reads TGTGCCACCAGTGATTTCCACGGGGGAATCGGGGCAGATACGCAGTATTTT.

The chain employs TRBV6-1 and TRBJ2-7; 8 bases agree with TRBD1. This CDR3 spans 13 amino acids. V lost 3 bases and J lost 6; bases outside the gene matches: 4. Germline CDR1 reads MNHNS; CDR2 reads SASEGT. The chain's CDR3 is CASSDQGAGEQYF. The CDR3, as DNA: TGTGCCAGCAGTGACCAGGGGGCAGGCGAGCAGTACTTC.

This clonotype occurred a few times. CDR3 protein: CASRYSGGGGETQYF. The CDR3 DNA is TGTGCCAGCAGATACAGCGGGGGAGGAGGAGAGACCCAGTACTTC. The chain couples TRBV7-9 to TRBJ2-5, with 8 bases matching TRBD2. The ends lost 6 bases at V and 4 bases at J; junction bases unmatched: 10. This CDR3 has 15 residues. Germline lookup yields CDR1 SEHNR and CDR2 FQNEAQ (reference sequence).

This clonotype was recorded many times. The CDR3 loop reads CASSRADGYTF. Written as DNA, the CDR3 is TGTGCCAGCAGCCGGGCGGATGGCTACACCTTC. The rearrangement uses TRBV3-1 and TRBJ1-2; D not resolved. The CDR3 consists of 11 residues. Between the trimmed V and J ends, which lost 4 bases and 6 bases, there was a span of 6 bases. CDR1 and CDR2 (germline): LGHDT, YNNKEL (reference sequence).

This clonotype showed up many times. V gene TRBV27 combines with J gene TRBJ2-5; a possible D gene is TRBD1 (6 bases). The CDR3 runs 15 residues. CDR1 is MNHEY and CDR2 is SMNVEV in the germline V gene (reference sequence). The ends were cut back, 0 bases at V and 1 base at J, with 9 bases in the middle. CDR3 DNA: TGTGCCAGCAGTTTATCGGGGGCAGCCCAAGAGACCCAGTACTTC. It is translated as CASSLSGAAQETQYF.

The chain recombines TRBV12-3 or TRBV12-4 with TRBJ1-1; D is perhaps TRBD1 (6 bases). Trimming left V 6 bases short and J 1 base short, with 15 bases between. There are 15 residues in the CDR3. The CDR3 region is CASRITGYRNTEAFF. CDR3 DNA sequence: TGTGCCAGCAGAATCACAGGGTACAGGAACACTGAAGCTTTCTTT.

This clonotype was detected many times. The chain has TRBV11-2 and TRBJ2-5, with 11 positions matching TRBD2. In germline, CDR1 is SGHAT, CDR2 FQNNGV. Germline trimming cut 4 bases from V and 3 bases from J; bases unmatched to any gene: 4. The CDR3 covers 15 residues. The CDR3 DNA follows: TGTGCCAGCAGCTCAAGACTAGCGGGAAAAGAGACCCAGTACTTC. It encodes CASSSRLAGKETQYF. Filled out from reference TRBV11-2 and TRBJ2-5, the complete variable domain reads EAGVAQSPRYKIIEKRQSVAFWCNPISGHATLYWYQQILGQGPKLLIQFQNNGVVDDSQLPKDRFSAERLKGVDSTLKIQPAKLEDSAVYLCASSSRLAGKETQYFGPGTRLLVL.

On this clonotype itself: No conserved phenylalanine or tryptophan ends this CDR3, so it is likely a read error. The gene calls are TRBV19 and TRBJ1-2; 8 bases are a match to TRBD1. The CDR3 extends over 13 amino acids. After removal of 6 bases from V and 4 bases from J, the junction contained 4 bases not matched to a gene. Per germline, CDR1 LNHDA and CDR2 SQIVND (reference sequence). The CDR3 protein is CASRDRGGYGYTL. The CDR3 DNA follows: TGTGCCAGTAGAGACAGGGGCGGCTATGGCTACACCCTC.

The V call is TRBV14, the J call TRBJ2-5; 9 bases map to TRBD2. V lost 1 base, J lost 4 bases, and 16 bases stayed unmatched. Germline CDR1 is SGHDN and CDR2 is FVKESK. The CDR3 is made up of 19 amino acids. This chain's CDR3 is CASSQGMTSGAPGGETQYF. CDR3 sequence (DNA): TGTGCCAGCAGCCAAGGGATGACTAGCGGAGCCCCTGGGGGAGAGACCCAGTACTTC.

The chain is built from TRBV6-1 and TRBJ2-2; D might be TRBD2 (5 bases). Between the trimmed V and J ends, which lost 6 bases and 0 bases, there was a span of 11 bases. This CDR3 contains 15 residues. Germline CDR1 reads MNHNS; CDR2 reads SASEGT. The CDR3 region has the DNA TGTGCCAGCAGGGGTCGGGGTGCGAACACCGGGGAGCTGTTTTTT. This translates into CASRGRGANTGELFF.

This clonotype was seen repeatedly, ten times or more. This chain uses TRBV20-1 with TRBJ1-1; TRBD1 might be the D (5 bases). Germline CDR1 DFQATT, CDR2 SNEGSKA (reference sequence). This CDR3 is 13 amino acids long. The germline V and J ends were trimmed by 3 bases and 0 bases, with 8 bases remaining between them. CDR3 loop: CSARADMNTEAFF. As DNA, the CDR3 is TGCAGTGCTAGGGCGGACATGAACACTGAAGCTTTCTTT.

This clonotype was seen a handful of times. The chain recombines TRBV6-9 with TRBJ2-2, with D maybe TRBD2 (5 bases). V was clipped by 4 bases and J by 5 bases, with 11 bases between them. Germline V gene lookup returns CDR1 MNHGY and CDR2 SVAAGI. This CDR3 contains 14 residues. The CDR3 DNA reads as TGTGCCAGCAGTTCCTTACGGGAAACCGGGGAGCTGTTTTTT. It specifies CASSSLRETGELFF.

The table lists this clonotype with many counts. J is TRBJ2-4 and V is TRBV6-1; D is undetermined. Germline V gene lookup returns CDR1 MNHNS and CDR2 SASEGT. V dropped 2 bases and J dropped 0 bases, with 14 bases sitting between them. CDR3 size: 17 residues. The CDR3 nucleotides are TGTGCCAGCAGTGAATTTTTGGGTGGGGTAGCCAAAAACATTCAGTACTTC. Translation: CASSEFLGGVAKNIQYF.

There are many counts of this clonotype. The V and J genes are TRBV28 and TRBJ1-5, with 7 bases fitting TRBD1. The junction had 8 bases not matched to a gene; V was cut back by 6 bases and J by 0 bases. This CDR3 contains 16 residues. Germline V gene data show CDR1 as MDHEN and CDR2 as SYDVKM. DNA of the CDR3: TGTGCCAGCAGCCCTCCCGGGACAGATAGCAATCAGCCCCAGCATTTT. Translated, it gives CASSPPGTDSNQPQHF.

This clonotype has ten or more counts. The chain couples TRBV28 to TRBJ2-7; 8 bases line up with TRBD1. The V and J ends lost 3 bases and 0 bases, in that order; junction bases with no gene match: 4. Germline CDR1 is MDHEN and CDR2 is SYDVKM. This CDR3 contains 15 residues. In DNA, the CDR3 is TGTGCCAGCAGTTTGGACAGGGCGATCTCCTACGAGCAGTACTTC. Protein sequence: CASSLDRAISYEQYF.

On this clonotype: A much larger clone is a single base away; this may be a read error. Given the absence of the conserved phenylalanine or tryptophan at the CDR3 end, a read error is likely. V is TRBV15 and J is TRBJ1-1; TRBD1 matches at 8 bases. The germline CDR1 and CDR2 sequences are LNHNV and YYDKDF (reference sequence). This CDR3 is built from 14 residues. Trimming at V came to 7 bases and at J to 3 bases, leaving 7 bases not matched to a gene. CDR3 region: CATTTQGVYTEAFL. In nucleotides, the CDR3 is TGTGCCACCACTACACAGGGGGTATACACTGAAGCTTTCCTT.

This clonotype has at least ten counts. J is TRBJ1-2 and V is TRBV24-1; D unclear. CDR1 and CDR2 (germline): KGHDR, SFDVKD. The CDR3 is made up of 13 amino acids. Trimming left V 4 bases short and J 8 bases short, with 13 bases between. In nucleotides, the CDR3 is TGTGCCACCAGTGACCCCGCCAGTCGGGGCTACACCTTC. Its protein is CATSDPASRGYTF.

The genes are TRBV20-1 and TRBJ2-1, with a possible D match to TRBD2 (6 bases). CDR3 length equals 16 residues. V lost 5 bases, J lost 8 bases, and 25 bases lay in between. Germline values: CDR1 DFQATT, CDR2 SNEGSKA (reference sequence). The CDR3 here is CSARERGAGRWDEQFF. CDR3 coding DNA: TGCAGTGCTCGGGAGCGCGGGGCGGGAAGGTGGGATGAGCAGTTCTTC.